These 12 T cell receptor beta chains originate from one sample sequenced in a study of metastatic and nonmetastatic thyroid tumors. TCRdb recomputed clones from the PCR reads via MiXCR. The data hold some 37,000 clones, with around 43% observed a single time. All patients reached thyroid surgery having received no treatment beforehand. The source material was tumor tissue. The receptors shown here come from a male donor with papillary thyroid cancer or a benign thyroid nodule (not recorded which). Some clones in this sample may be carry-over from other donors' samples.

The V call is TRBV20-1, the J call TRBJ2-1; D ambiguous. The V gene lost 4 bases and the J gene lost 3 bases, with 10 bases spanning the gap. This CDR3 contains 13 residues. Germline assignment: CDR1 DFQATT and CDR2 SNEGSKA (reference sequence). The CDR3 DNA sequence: TGCAGTGCTATAGTACCCGTCTACAATGAGCAGTTCTTC. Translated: CSAIVPVYNEQFF.

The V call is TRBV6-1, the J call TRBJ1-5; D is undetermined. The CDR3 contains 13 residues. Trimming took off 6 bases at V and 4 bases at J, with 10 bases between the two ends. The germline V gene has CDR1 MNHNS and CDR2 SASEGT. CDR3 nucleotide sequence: TGTGCCAGCAGGGGTAGAGATAATCAGCCCCAGCATTTT. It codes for CASRGRDNQPQHF.

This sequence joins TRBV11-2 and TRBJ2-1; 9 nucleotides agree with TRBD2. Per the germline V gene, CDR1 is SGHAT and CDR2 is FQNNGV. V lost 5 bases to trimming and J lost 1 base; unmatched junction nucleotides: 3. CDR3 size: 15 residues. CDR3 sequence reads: CASSKSGRSYNEQFF. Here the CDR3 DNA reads TGTGCCAGCAGCAAAAGCGGGAGGTCCTACAATGAGCAGTTCTTC.

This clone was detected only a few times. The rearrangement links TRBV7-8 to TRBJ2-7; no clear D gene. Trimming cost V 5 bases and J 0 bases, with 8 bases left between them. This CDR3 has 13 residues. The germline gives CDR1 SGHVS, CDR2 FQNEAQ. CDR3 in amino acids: CASSPRVSYEQYF. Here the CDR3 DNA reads TGTGCCAGCAGCCCTCGGGTCTCCTACGAGCAGTACTTC.

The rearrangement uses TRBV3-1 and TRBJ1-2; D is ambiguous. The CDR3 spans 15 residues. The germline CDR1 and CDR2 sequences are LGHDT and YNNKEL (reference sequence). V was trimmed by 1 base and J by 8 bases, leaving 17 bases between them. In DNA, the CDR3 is TGTGCCAGCAGCCAAGCCCCGGACGGATCCTGGGGCTACACCTTC. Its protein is CASSQAPDGSWGYTF.

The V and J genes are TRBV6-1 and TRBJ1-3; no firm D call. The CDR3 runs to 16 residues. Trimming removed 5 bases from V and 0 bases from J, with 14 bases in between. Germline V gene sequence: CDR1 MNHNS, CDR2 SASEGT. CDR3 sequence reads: CASSTSALISGNTIYF. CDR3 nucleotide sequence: TGTGCCAGCAGTACCTCTGCCCTAATCTCTGGAAACACCATATATTTT.

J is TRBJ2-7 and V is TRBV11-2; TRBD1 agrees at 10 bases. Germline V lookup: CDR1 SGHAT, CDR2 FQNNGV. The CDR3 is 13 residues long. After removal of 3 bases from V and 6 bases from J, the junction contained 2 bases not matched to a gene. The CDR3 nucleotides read TGTGCCAGCAGCTTCCGGACAGGGGGCGAGCAGTACTTC. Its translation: CASSFRTGGEQYF.

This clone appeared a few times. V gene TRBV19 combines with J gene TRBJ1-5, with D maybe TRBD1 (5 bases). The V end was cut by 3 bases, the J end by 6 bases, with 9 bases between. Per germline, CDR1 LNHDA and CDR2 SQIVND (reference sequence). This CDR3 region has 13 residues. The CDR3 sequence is CASSIRVVQPQHF. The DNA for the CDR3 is TGTGCCAGTAGTATCAGGGTGGTTCAGCCCCAGCATTTT.

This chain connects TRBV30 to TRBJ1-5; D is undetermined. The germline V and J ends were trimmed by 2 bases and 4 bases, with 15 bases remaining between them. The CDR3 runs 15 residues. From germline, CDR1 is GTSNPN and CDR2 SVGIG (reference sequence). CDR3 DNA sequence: TGTGCCTGGAGTCAGGCCGGGATCGGGAATCAGCCCCAGCATTTT. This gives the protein CAWSQAGIGNQPQHF.

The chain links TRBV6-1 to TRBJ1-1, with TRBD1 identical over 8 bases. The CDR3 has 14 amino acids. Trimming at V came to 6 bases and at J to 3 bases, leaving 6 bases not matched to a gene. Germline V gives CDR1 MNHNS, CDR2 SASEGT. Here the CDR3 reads CASRTTGEDTEAFF. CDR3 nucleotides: TGTGCCAGCAGAACGACAGGGGAGGACACTGAAGCTTTCTTT.

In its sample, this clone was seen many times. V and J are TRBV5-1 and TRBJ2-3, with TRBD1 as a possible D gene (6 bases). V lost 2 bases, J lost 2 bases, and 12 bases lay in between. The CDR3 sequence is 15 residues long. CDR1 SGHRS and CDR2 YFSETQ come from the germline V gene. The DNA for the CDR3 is TGCGCCAGCAGCTTAGAGGACAGAGACACAGATACGCAGTATTTT. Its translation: CASSLEDRDTDTQYF.

In DNA, the CDR3 is TGTGCCAGCAGCCGACAGGGTCGACAGCCCCAGCATTTT. Protein product: CASSRQGRQPQHF. The genes are TRBV5-8 and TRBJ1-5; 7 bases line up with TRBD1. Germline assignment: CDR1 SGHTS and CDR2 YDEGEE. Trimming took 4 bases from V and 7 from J; bases not matched to a gene: 5. There are 13 residues in the CDR3.